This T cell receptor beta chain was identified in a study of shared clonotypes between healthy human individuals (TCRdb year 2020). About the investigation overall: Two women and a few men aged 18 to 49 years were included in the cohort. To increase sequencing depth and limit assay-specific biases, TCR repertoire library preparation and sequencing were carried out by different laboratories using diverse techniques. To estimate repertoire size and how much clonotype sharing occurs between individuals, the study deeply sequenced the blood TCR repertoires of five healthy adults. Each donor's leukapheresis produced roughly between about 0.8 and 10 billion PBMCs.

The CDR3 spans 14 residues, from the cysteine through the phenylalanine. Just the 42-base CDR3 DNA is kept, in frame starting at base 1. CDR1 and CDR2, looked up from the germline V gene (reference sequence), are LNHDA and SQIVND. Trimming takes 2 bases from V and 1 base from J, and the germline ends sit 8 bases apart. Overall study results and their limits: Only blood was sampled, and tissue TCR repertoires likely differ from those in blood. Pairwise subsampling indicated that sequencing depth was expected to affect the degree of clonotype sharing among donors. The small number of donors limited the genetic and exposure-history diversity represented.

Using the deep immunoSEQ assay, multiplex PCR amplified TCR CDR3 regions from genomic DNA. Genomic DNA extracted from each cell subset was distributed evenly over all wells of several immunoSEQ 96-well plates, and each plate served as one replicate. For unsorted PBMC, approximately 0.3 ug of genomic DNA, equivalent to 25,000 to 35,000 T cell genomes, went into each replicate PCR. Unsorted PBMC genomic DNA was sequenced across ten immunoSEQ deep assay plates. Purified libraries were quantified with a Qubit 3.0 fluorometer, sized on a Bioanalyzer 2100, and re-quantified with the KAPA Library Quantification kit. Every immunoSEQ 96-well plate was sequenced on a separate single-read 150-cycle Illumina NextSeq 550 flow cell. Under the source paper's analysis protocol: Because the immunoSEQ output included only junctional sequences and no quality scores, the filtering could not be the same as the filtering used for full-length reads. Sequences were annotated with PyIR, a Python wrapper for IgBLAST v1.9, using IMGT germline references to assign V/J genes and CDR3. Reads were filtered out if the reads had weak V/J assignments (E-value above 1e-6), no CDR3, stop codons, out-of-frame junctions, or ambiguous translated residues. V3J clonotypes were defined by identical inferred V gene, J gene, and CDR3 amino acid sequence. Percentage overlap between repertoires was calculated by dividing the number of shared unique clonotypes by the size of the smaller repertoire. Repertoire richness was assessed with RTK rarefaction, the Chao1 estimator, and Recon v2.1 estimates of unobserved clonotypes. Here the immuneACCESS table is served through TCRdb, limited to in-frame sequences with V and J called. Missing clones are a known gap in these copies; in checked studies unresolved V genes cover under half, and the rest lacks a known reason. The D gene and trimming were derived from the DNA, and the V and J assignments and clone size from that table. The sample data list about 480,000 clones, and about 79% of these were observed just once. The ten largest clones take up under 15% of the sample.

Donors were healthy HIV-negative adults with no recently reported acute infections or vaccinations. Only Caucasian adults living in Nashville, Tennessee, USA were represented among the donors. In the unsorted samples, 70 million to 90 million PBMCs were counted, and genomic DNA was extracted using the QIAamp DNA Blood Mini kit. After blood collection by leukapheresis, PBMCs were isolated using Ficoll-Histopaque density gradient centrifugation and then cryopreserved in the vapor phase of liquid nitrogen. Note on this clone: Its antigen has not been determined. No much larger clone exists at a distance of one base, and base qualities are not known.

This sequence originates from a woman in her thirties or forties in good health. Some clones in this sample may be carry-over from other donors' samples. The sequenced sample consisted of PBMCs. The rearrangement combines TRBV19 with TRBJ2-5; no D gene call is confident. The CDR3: CASSISSFQETQYF. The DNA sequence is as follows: TGTGCCAGTAGTATATCCAGCTTCCAAGAGACCCAGTACTTC.